The 20 T cell receptor beta chains below were found in one sample sequenced in a study of control samples from healthy donors and cancer patients. Only in-frame clones appear in the TCRdb table, and some are missing; sequencing was by immunoSEQ multiplex PCR. The table includes 100,000 to 150,000 clones, roughly 87% detected once. Sequencing used blood. The receptor source for this set is a man in his forties or fifties in good health.

The chain uses TRBV15 and TRBJ1-1; unclear D gene. CDR3 length equals 14 residues. The germline CDR1 and CDR2 sequences are LNHNV and YYDKDF (reference sequence). With 5 bases removed from V and 1 base from J, the gap between germline ends came to 11 bases. CDR3 protein: CATSLRGSNTEAFF. The CDR3 DNA reads as TGTGCCACCAGCCTGAGAGGATCGAACACTGAAGCTTTCTTT.

This clone was counted only a few times. The rearrangement joins TRBV25-1 to TRBJ1-6; weak D call: TRBD1 (5 bases). Trimming cost V 1 base and J 16 bases, with 14 bases left between them. Germline V lookup: CDR1 MGHDK, CDR2 SYGVNS. The CDR3 extends over 13 amino acids. CDR3 DNA sequence: TGTGCCAGCAGTGAATTGACAGACAGCATACTCCACTTT. Its translation: CASSELTDSILHF.

V is TRBV5-5 and J is TRBJ1-1, with 9 bases identical to TRBD1. The J segment lost 3 bases and the V segment lost 3 bases, leaving 3 bases of the junction unmatched. The CDR3 extends over 14 amino acids. The germline CDR1 and CDR2 sequences are SGHKS and YYEKEE (reference sequence). The CDR3 DNA reads as TGTGCCAGCAGCTCACGGACAGGGGACACTGAAGCTTTCTTT. This translates into CASSSRTGDTEAFF.

This chain links TRBV27 with TRBJ2-3; a possible D gene is TRBD1 (6 bases). This CDR3 comprises 14 residues. The V and J ends lost 5 bases and 2 bases respectively, with 11 bases between them. Germline V gene data show CDR1 as MNHEY and CDR2 as SMNVEV (reference sequence). Here the CDR3 DNA reads TGTGCCAGCAGTCCCGACAGGTTCACAGATACGCAGTATTTT. Translated: CASSPDRFTDTQYF.

The chain combines TRBV18 with TRBJ2-7; the D is unclear. V was shortened by 5 bases and J by 0 bases, with 11 bases between the two germline ends. CDR3 length: 14 residues. In germline, CDR1 is KGHSH, CDR2 LQKENI. CDR3 region: CASSSGGNSYEQYF. Written as DNA, the CDR3 is TGTGCCAGCTCATCGGGCGGAAACTCCTACGAGCAGTACTTC.

The gene calls are TRBV11-3 and TRBJ2-3; TRBD2 agrees at 12 bases. Per the germline V gene, CDR1 is SGHNT and CDR2 is YENEEA. V shed 2 bases and J 4 bases; nucleotides not matched to a gene: 4. This CDR3 region has 16 residues. The CDR3 protein is CASSLRTSGVSDTQYF. The CDR3 coding sequence is TGTGCCAGCAGCTTAAGGACTAGCGGGGTATCAGATACGCAGTATTTT.

This clone showed up just a few times. The chain is built from TRBV6-5 and TRBJ1-1; TRBD1 matches 7 bases. The CDR3 has 15 residues. The germline gives CDR1 MNHEY, CDR2 SVGAGI. V dropped 6 bases and J dropped 4; count of bases not matched to a gene: 11. The CDR3 sequence is CASRPDRVQATEAFF. Written as DNA, the CDR3 is TGTGCCAGCAGACCCGACAGGGTACAAGCCACTGAAGCTTTCTTT.

The chain combines TRBV12-2 with TRBJ1-4. TRBV12-2 is noted as a pseudogene. This CDR3 comprises 14 residues. The CDR3 here is CASRLGRAEEKLFF. The CDR3 nucleotides read TGTGCAAGTCGCTTAGGCCGAGCGGAGGAAAAACTGTTTTTT.

The V and J genes are TRBV7-3 and TRBJ2-3, with 8 bases fitting TRBD1. This CDR3 spans 15 amino acids. The junction had 8 bases not matched to a gene; V was cut back by 4 bases and J by 5 bases. Germline V gives CDR1 SGHTA, CDR2 FQGTGA. The CDR3 is CASSSGQGVQDTQYF. CDR3 DNA: TGTGCCAGCAGCTCCGGACAGGGAGTCCAAGATACGCAGTATTTT.

The chain joins TRBV7-9 to TRBJ1-1; the D is unclear. The CDR3 loop spans 15 amino acids. Germline V lookup: CDR1 SEHNR, CDR2 FQNEAQ (reference sequence). The V end lost 1 base, the J end lost 1 base, and 10 bases lay between the germline ends. The CDR3 is CASSLVGSGNTEAFF. CDR3 sequence (DNA): TGTGCCAGCAGCTTAGTGGGTTCTGGGAACACTGAAGCTTTCTTT. Looking up the rest from reference TRBV7-9 and TRBJ1-1 gives the full variable domain: DTGVSQNPRHKITKRGQNVTFRCDPISEHNRLYWYRQTLGQGPEFLTYFQNEAQLEKSRLLSDRFSAERPKGSFSTLEIQRTEQGDSAMYLCASSLVGSGNTEAFFGQGTRLTVV.

The chain employs TRBV30 and TRBJ2-3, with 7 bases lining up with TRBD2. CDR3 length: 13 amino acids. Germline trimming cut 4 bases from V and 4 bases from J; bases unmatched to any gene: 5. From germline, CDR1 is GTSNPN and CDR2 SVGIG (reference sequence). DNA of the CDR3: TGTGCCTGGACTAGCGGCCTCGCAGATACGCAGTATTTT. Translated, it gives CAWTSGLADTQYF.

The chain links TRBV5-4 to TRBJ1-4; 9 positions agree with TRBD1. CDR3 length: 18 residues. The ends lost 4 bases at V and 0 bases at J; junction bases unmatched: 10. Germline CDR1 SGHNT, CDR2 YYREEE (reference sequence). This CDR3 reads CASSRTGASSATNEKLFF. In nucleotides, the CDR3 is TGTGCCAGCAGCCGGACAGGGGCTTCTTCCGCAACTAATGAAAAACTGTTTTTT. The whole variable domain, filled in from reference TRBV5-4 and TRBJ1-4, reads ETGVTQSPTHLIKTRGQQVTLRCSSQSGHNTVSWYQQALGQGPQFIFQYYREEENGRGNFPPRFSGLQFPNYSSELNVNALELDDSALYLCASSRTGASSATNEKLFFGSGTQLSVL.

This chain joins TRBV29-1 and TRBJ2-7; 9 bases agree with TRBD1. Germline CDR1 reads SQVTM; CDR2 reads ANQGSEA. With 6 bases clipped from V and 6 bases from J, the junction kept 9 bases outside the gene matches. This CDR3 contains 13 residues. This CDR3 is CSVRHPGQGEQYF. The CDR3 DNA follows: TGCAGCGTGAGACACCCGGGACAGGGCGAGCAGTACTTC.

V is TRBV7-8 and J is TRBJ1-2; D gene ambiguous. The CDR3 contains 16 residues. Germline V gene sequence: CDR1 SGHVS, CDR2 FQNEAQ. V gave up 5 bases and J gave up 4 bases, with 20 bases separating them. CDR3 nucleotide sequence: TGTGCCAGCAGCCATCACTCTGGTAGTCGGAGCTATGGCTACACCTTC. This codes for CASSHHSGSRSYGYTF. Using reference TRBV7-8 and TRBJ1-2 for the parts outside the CDR3, the full variable domain is GAGVSQSPRYKVAKRGQDVALRCDPISGHVSLFWYQQALGQGPEFLTYFQNEAQLDKSGLPSDRFFAERPEGSVSTLKIQRTQQEDSAVYLCASSHHSGSRSYGYTFGSGTRLTVV.

The gene calls are TRBV7-9 and TRBJ2-3; the D gene is possibly TRBD2 (5 bases). Germline CDR1 is SEHNR and CDR2 is FQNEAQ (reference sequence). The CDR3 spans 16 residues. Trimming removed 2 bases from V and 2 bases from J, with 14 bases in between. Written as DNA, the CDR3 is TGTGCCAGCAGCTTAAGTTTGACTACGGTCACAGATACGCAGTATTTT. This gives the protein CASSLSLTTVTDTQYF.

The rearrangement links TRBV5-6 to TRBJ2-3; TRBD1 matches at 8 bases. The CDR3 contains 14 residues. CDR1 and CDR2 (germline): SGHDT, YYEEEE. V was clipped by 4 bases and J by 8 bases; unmatched bases: 9. The CDR3 spells CASSLNQGAGTQYF. The CDR3 coding sequence is TGTGCCAGCAGCCTAAACCAGGGGGCGGGTACGCAGTATTTT.

This clone was seen just once. One junction end disagrees with the germline gene, perhaps due to a read error. The rearrangement links TRBV6-6 to TRBJ2-2; TRBD1 matches at 7 bases. Germline V gene sequence: CDR1 MNHNY, CDR2 SVGAGI (reference sequence). The CDR3 is 12 amino acids. CDR3 residues: CASSRDRVSTSF. In DNA, the CDR3 is TGTGCCAGCAGCCGGGACAGAGTTTCCACGTCTTTT.

This chain connects TRBV9 to TRBJ1-6; D possibly corresponds to TRBD1 (6 bases). Trimming removed 0 bases at V and 6 bases at J, with 13 bases between. The CDR3 has 16 residues. From germline, CDR1 is SGDLS and CDR2 YYNGEE. The CDR3: CASSVDQGPGNSPLHF. CDR3 bases: TGTGCCAGCAGCGTAGATCAGGGGCCGGGTAATTCACCCCTCCACTTT.

In the case of this clone: The identical CDR3 is also encoded by other nucleotide sequences in the sample. The chain combines TRBV5-1 with TRBJ1-2; TRBD1 matches 8 bases. This CDR3 has 14 amino acids. V was pared by 4 bases and J by 2 bases, with 4 bases of the junction left unmatched. Per the germline V gene, CDR1 is SGHRS and CDR2 is YFSETQ. The CDR3: CASSPWTGNYGYTF. CDR3 nucleotides: TGCGCCAGCAGCCCCTGGACAGGGAACTATGGCTACACCTTC.

The V call is TRBV9, the J call TRBJ2-3; TRBD1 agrees at 9 bases. J lost 6 bases, V lost 4 bases, and 6 bases had no gene match. This CDR3 is 14 amino acids long. The V gene's germline CDR1 is SGDLS and CDR2 YYNGEE. The CDR3 sequence is CASSRRGQGDTQYF. In nucleotides, the CDR3 is TGTGCCAGCAGCCGACGAGGACAGGGGGATACGCAGTATTTT.